A selection of T cell receptor beta chains follows, all from one sample in a study of naive and memory T cell subsets. Via MiXCR, TCRdb re-called the 5' RACE reads, giving one row per CDR3 protein. The table shows more than 45,000 distinct CDR3 sequences, with approximately 7.2% occurring only once. These receptors originate from a male donor in good health. The CDR3 runs from the conserved cysteine through the conserved F or W. D genes are given only for firm matches. Clone size appears in some rows only: once, few, many, or a class for an expanded clone.

CDR3 protein: CASSLRLAGGNEQFF; CDR3 DNA: TGTGCCAGCAGCCTAAGACTAGCGGGGGGGAATGAGCAGTTCTTC; D gene: TRBD2; CDR3 length: 15; V gene: TRBV6-1; J gene: TRBJ2-1; clone size: few
CDR3 protein: CASSGVEGTDTQYF; CDR3 DNA: TGTGCCAGCAGTGGTGTAGAGGGCACAGATACGCAGTATTTT; D gene: -; CDR3 length: 14; V gene: TRBV2; J gene: TRBJ2-3; clone size: many
CDR3 protein: CASSAAVTGELFF; CDR3 DNA: TGCGCCAGCAGCGCGGCGGTCACCGGGGAGCTGTTTTTT; D gene: -; CDR3 length: 13; V gene: TRBV5-1; J gene: TRBJ2-2; clone size: many
CDR3 protein: CASSVALPGLAARLNQETQYF; CDR3 DNA: TGTGCCAGCAGCGTAGCCTTACCGGGACTAGCGGCACGCCTGAACCAAGAGACCCAGTACTTC; D gene: TRBD2; CDR3 length: 21; V gene: TRBV9; J gene: TRBJ2-5; clone size: many
CDR3 protein: CSAPRTGSTSNQPQHF; CDR3 DNA: TGCAGTGCTCCCCGGACAGGGAGTACGAGCAATCAGCCCCAGCATTTT; D gene: TRBD1; CDR3 length: 16; V gene: TRBV20-1; J gene: TRBJ1-5; clone size: many
CDR3 protein: CASSPQPAENTEAFF; CDR3 DNA: TGTGCCAGCTCACCACAACCAGCAGAGAACACTGAAGCTTTCTTT; D gene: -; CDR3 length: 15; V gene: TRBV18; J gene: TRBJ1-1; clone size: many
CDR3 protein: CASSSLAVARDTQYF; CDR3 DNA: TGTGCCAGCAGTTCCCTGGCGGTAGCTCGAGATACGCAGTATTTT; D gene: -; CDR3 length: 15; V gene: TRBV7-6; J gene: TRBJ2-3; clone size: -
CDR3 protein: CASIGQGNGDYGYTF; CDR3 DNA: TGTGCCAGTATCGGCCAGGGGAATGGAGACTATGGCTACACCTTC; D gene: -; CDR3 length: 15; V gene: TRBV19; J gene: TRBJ1-2; clone size: few
CDR3 protein: CSASSVDGNQPQHF; CDR3 DNA: TGCAGTGCTAGTTCAGTGGACGGCAATCAGCCCCAGCATTTT; D gene: -; CDR3 length: 14; V gene: TRBV20-1; J gene: TRBJ1-5; clone size: many
CDR3 protein: CASSLVGRGNYEQYF; CDR3 DNA: TGTGCCAGCAGCTTGGTGGGCAGGGGTAACTACGAGCAGTACTTC; D gene: -; CDR3 length: 15; V gene: TRBV5-8; J gene: TRBJ2-7; clone size: few
CDR3 protein: CASSLGPGTSANEQFF; CDR3 DNA: TGTGCCAGCAGCTTAGGCCCCGGGACTAGCGCCAATGAGCAGTTCTTC; D gene: TRBD2; CDR3 length: 16; V gene: TRBV11-1; J gene: TRBJ2-1; clone size: few
CDR3 protein: CASSLSLAGGTDTQYF; CDR3 DNA: TGTGCCAGCAGCTTATCTCTAGCGGGAGGGACAGATACGCAGTATTTT; D gene: TRBD2; CDR3 length: 16; V gene: TRBV11-2; J gene: TRBJ2-3; clone size: -
CDR3 protein: CASSEGKGAINQPQHF; CDR3 DNA: TGTGCCAGCAGTGAAGGGAAAGGGGCGATCAATCAGCCCCAGCATTTT; D gene: -; CDR3 length: 16; V gene: TRBV25-1; J gene: TRBJ1-5; clone size: many
CDR3 protein: CSARNPGGAGELFF; CDR3 DNA: TGCAGTGCTAGGAACCCAGGGGGGGCCGGGGAGCTGTTTTTT; D gene: -; CDR3 length: 14; V gene: TRBV20-1; J gene: TRBJ2-2; clone size: many
CDR3 protein: CASSEFLASSGNTIYF; CDR3 DNA: TGTGCCAGCAGTGAATTTCTGGCGAGCTCTGGAAACACCATATATTTT; D gene: -; CDR3 length: 16; V gene: TRBV6-1; J gene: TRBJ1-3; clone size: few
CDR3 protein: CASSPRTRGSYEQYF; CDR3 DNA: TGTGCCAGCAGCCCGCGGACAAGGGGATCCTACGAGCAGTACTTC; D gene: -; CDR3 length: 15; V gene: TRBV11-2; J gene: TRBJ2-7; clone size: few
CDR3 protein: CASSRTSGRARGEQFF; CDR3 DNA: TGTGCCAGCAGCAGGACTAGCGGGAGGGCCCGGGGTGAGCAGTTCTTC; D gene: TRBD2; CDR3 length: 16; V gene: TRBV11-1; J gene: TRBJ2-1; clone size: many
CDR3 protein: CASSFGGGGTEAFF; CDR3 DNA: TGCGCCAGCAGCTTTGGAGGGGGGGGCACTGAAGCTTTCTTT; D gene: -; CDR3 length: 14; V gene: TRBV5-1; J gene: TRBJ1-1; clone size: -
CDR3 protein: CASSFLRDSNQPQHF; CDR3 DNA: TGTGCCAGCAGCTTCCTTCGGGATAGCAATCAGCCCCAGCATTTT; D gene: -; CDR3 length: 15; V gene: TRBV7-2; J gene: TRBJ1-5; clone size: few
CDR3 protein: CASSPGHNYGYTF; CDR3 DNA: TGTGCCAGCAGTCCAGGGCATAACTATGGCTACACCTTC; D gene: -; CDR3 length: 13; V gene: TRBV12-3/TRBV12-4; J gene: TRBJ1-2; clone size: few
CDR3 protein: CASSGDNQHNSPLHF; CDR3 DNA: TGTGCCAGCAGTGGGGACAACCAACATAATTCACCCCTCCACTTT; D gene: -; CDR3 length: 15; V gene: TRBV2; J gene: TRBJ1-6; clone size: -
CDR3 protein: CASSISPDRLNTEAFF; CDR3 DNA: TGTGCCAGTAGTATCAGCCCTGACAGGCTCAACACTGAAGCTTTCTTT; D gene: -; CDR3 length: 16; V gene: TRBV19; J gene: TRBJ1-1; clone size: few
CDR3 protein: CASRVRQGTAGELFF; CDR3 DNA: TGTGCCAGCAGAGTTAGACAGGGGACAGCCGGGGAGCTGTTTTTT; D gene: TRBD1; CDR3 length: 15; V gene: TRBV6-5; J gene: TRBJ2-2; clone size: -
CDR3 protein: CASSLTPSRALNTEAFF; CDR3 DNA: TGTGCCAGCAGCTTAACCCCATCCAGAGCATTGAACACTGAAGCTTTCTTT; D gene: -; CDR3 length: 17; V gene: TRBV13; J gene: TRBJ1-1; clone size: few
CDR3 protein: CAWRLAGANTGELFF; CDR3 DNA: TGTGCCTGGAGACTAGCGGGCGCGAACACCGGGGAGCTGTTTTTT; D gene: TRBD2; CDR3 length: 15; V gene: TRBV30; J gene: TRBJ2-2; clone size: -
CDR3 protein: CASSHVEGLTSTDTHYF; CDR3 DNA: TGCGCCAGCAGCCACGTCGAGGGACTAACTAGCACAGATACGCATTATTTT; D gene: TRBD2; CDR3 length: 17; V gene: TRBV4-1; J gene: TRBJ2-3; clone size: -
CDR3 protein: CASSQRTSGRVLEQFF; CDR3 DNA: TGTGCCAGCAGTCAGAGGACTAGCGGGAGGGTACTTGAGCAGTTCTTC; D gene: TRBD2; CDR3 length: 16; V gene: TRBV6-5; J gene: TRBJ2-1; clone size: few
CDR3 protein: CASSYEGTGSNEKLFF; CDR3 DNA: TGTGCCAGCAGTTACGAGGGGACAGGGTCGAATGAAAAACTGTTTTTT; D gene: TRBD1; CDR3 length: 16; V gene: TRBV6-5; J gene: TRBJ1-4; clone size: -
CDR3 protein: CASSLWQQETQYF; CDR3 DNA: TGTGCCAGCAGCTTATGGCAGCAAGAGACCCAGTACTTC; D gene: -; CDR3 length: 13; V gene: TRBV7-7; J gene: TRBJ2-5; clone size: many
CDR3 protein: CASSIGLAGNNEQFF; CDR3 DNA: TGTGCCAGTAGTATCGGGCTAGCGGGTAACAATGAGCAGTTCTTC; D gene: TRBD2; CDR3 length: 15; V gene: TRBV19; J gene: TRBJ2-1; clone size: many
CDR3 protein: CASSQHRGGNEQFF; CDR3 DNA: TGCGCCAGCAGCCAGCATCGGGGGGGCAATGAGCAGTTCTTC; D gene: TRBD2; CDR3 length: 14; V gene: TRBV4-1; J gene: TRBJ2-1; clone size: few
CDR3 protein: CASSYTTRNTGELFF; CDR3 DNA: TGTGCCAGCAGCTATACAACAAGAAACACCGGGGAGCTGTTTTTT; D gene: -; CDR3 length: 15; V gene: TRBV7-6; J gene: TRBJ2-2; clone size: -
CDR3 protein: CSVEGGTASRDIQYF; CDR3 DNA: TGCAGCGTTGAAGGTGGAACAGCCTCAAGGGACATTCAGTACTTC; D gene: -; CDR3 length: 15; V gene: TRBV29-1; J gene: TRBJ2-4; clone size: few
CDR3 protein: CASGIAGATGELFF; CDR3 DNA: TGTGCCAGCGGAATAGCGGGGGCCACCGGGGAGCTGTTTTTT; D gene: TRBD2; CDR3 length: 14; V gene: TRBV7-9; J gene: TRBJ2-2; clone size: many
CDR3 protein: CASSLLGTGGIYTF; CDR3 DNA: TGTGCCAGCAGCCTACTTGGGACAGGGGGGATCTACACCTTC; D gene: TRBD1; CDR3 length: 14; V gene: TRBV14; J gene: TRBJ1-2; clone size: -
CDR3 protein: CASSRGGLSGNEKLFF; CDR3 DNA: TGCGCCAGCAGCAGGGGGGGACTTTCGGGTAATGAAAAACTGTTTTTT; D gene: -; CDR3 length: 16; V gene: TRBV5-1; J gene: TRBJ1-4; clone size: many
CDR3 protein: CASSHGQGATYEQYF; CDR3 DNA: TGTGCCAGCAGTCACGGACAGGGGGCTACGTACGAGCAGTACTTC; D gene: TRBD1; CDR3 length: 15; V gene: TRBV12-3/TRBV12-4; J gene: TRBJ2-7; clone size: many
CDR3 protein: CASSLAEGGYNEQFF; CDR3 DNA: TGCGCCAGCAGCTTGGCGGAGGGGGGCTACAATGAGCAGTTCTTC; D gene: -; CDR3 length: 15; V gene: TRBV5-1; J gene: TRBJ2-1; clone size: many
CDR3 protein: CSASSGQGFYNEQFF; CDR3 DNA: TGCAGTGCTAGTTCTGGACAGGGTTTTTACAATGAGCAGTTCTTC; D gene: TRBD1; CDR3 length: 15; V gene: TRBV20-1; J gene: TRBJ2-1; clone size: many
CDR3 protein: CSARDQNGRRAEAFF; CDR3 DNA: TGCAGTGCTAGAGATCAGAACGGGAGGAGGGCTGAAGCTTTCTTT; D gene: -; CDR3 length: 15; V gene: TRBV20-1; J gene: TRBJ1-1; clone size: few
CDR3 protein: CASSSPPSFTDTQYF; CDR3 DNA: TGTGCCAGCAGTTCTCCCCCTAGCTTCACAGATACGCAGTATTTT; D gene: -; CDR3 length: 15; V gene: TRBV12-3/TRBV12-4; J gene: TRBJ2-3; clone size: many
CDR3 protein: CASSGAGGGIQYF; CDR3 DNA: TGTGCCAGCAGTGGGGCAGGGGGCGGCATTCAGTACTTC; D gene: TRBD1; CDR3 length: 13; V gene: TRBV2; J gene: TRBJ2-4; clone size: many
CDR3 protein: CASSVGTSGTGPQETQYF; CDR3 DNA: TGTGCCAGCAGCGTTGGGACTAGCGGGACCGGCCCCCAAGAGACCCAGTACTTC; D gene: TRBD2; CDR3 length: 18; V gene: TRBV9; J gene: TRBJ2-5; clone size: -
CDR3 protein: CSARDRGAGGESYNSPLHF; CDR3 DNA: TGCAGTGCTAGAGATCGTGGGGCAGGGGGTGAATCCTATAATTCACCCCTCCACTTT; D gene: TRBD1; CDR3 length: 19; V gene: TRBV20-1; J gene: TRBJ1-6; clone size: many
CDR3 protein: CALTPPPRQGSFSGYTF; CDR3 DNA: TGTGCCTTAACCCCGCCCCCCCGACAGGGCTCGTTCTCTGGCTACACCTTC; D gene: TRBD1; CDR3 length: 17; V gene: TRBV19; J gene: TRBJ1-2; clone size: few
CDR3 protein: CSGEIGYNEQFF; CDR3 DNA: TGCAGCGGAGAAATAGGCTACAATGAGCAGTTCTTC; D gene: -; CDR3 length: 12; V gene: TRBV29-1; J gene: TRBJ2-1; clone size: -
CDR3 protein: CASRQGEQFF; CDR3 DNA: TGTGCCAGCAGACAGGGTGAGCAGTTCTTC; D gene: -; CDR3 length: 10; V gene: TRBV2; J gene: TRBJ2-1; clone size: -
CDR3 protein: CASTTTSDTQYF; CDR3 DNA: TGTGCCAGCACAACCACTTCAGATACGCAGTATTTT; D gene: -; CDR3 length: 12; V gene: TRBV12-3/TRBV12-4; J gene: TRBJ2-3; clone size: many
CDR3 protein: CASSILRRPTNEKLFF; CDR3 DNA: TGTGCCAGCAGTATACTCCGAAGACCGACTAATGAAAAACTGTTTTTT; D gene: -; CDR3 length: 16; V gene: TRBV12-3/TRBV12-4; J gene: TRBJ1-4; clone size: many
CDR3 protein: CASSGSGWAKRRSYNEQFF; CDR3 DNA: TGTGCCAGCAGTGGTAGCGGGTGGGCGAAGAGGCGGTCCTACAATGAGCAGTTCTTC; D gene: TRBD2; CDR3 length: 19; V gene: TRBV12-3/TRBV12-4; J gene: TRBJ2-1; clone size: many
CDR3 protein: CASSLTGKTTEAFF; CDR3 DNA: TGTGCCAGCAGTTTGACAGGGAAAACAACTGAAGCTTTCTTT; D gene: TRBD1; CDR3 length: 14; V gene: TRBV12-3/TRBV12-4; J gene: TRBJ1-1; clone size: few
CDR3 protein: CASSLPGSLTTEAFF; CDR3 DNA: TGTGCCAGCAGTTTACCTGGTAGTCTGACCACTGAAGCTTTCTTT; D gene: -; CDR3 length: 15; V gene: TRBV6-5; J gene: TRBJ1-1; clone size: many